This TCR beta chain was sequenced in a study of blood T cell repertoires in COVID-19. Study at large: Samples came from the United States, Italy and Spain, spanning acute and convalescent COVID-19. From T cells, B-cell-depleted T cells, or PBMCs came the material, which was cDNA or gDNA.

Germline-derived CDR1 and CDR2 are GTSNPN and SVGIG (reference sequence). This CDR3 has 13 residues. In the authors' workflow: Reference gene primer amplification gave estimated nucleated cell counts. Sequenced by immunoSEQ multiplex PCR; TCRdb stores in-frame clones only, minus some. The V and J calls and clone size were taken over from that table, and D and trimming were inferred from the DNA. This sample has around 200,000 clones, with 70% to 80% found just once. Concerning this clone itself: One end of the junction fails to match germline, which may point to a read error.

The specimen was peripheral blood. This clonotype originated in a man aged 45-65 years who had recovered from COVID-19. The chain links TRBV30 to TRBJ2-7, with TRBD2 matching 13 bases. The CDR3 is CAWSSGTSGIKDF. CDR3 DNA sequence: TGTGCCTGGAGTTCCGGGACTAGCGGGATCAAGGACTTC.